This T cell receptor (beta chain) was retrieved from a study of T cell responses to AZD1222 COVID-19 vaccine. Overall study context: Second-dose groups at about 4 or about 12 weeks were pooled. General study findings and limits: Clonal diversity may have been underestimated, and the donors were mostly white British, with more females than males. Within unmutated variant regions lay the reported targets of nearly half of spike-specific TCRs.

Of note for this clone: Antigen specificity is unknown.

Method: immunoSEQ multiplex PCR; TCRdb's copy keeps in-frame clones and lacks some. The sample has around 130,000 clones, 88% seen once. CDR3 size: 15 residues. After removal of 4 bases from V and 4 bases from J, the junction contained 8 bases not matched to a gene. Germline CDR1 SGHVS, CDR2 FQNEAQ. Sequencing was performed on peripheral blood, taken on day 0 of AZD1222 vaccination. This chain joins TRBV7-8 and TRBJ1-1; 8 bases align to TRBD1. This receptor was taken from an adult in good health. The DNA for the CDR3 is TGTGCCAGCAGCTCACGGACAGGGCTGGGCACTGAAGCTTTCTTT. Translation: CASSSRTGLGTEAFF.